In this sample, the clone carrying this T cell receptor beta chain turned up a few times. Some clones are missing from TCRdb's copy, which holds only in-frame ones; the method was immunoSEQ multiplex PCR. Of about 69,000 clones in the sample, around 90% were seen once. This record comes from a study of T cell changes during pregnancy in multiple sclerosis. The CDR3 spans 14 residues. Trimming stripped 5 bases from V and 2 bases from J, with 12 bases between. From germline, CDR1 is SNHLY and CDR2 FYNNEI. This material consisted of CD4+ T cells from peripheral blood mononuclear cells, taken in the third trimester of pregnancy. The sequence was collected from a female donor in good health, enrolled as a control in a pregnancy study. This sequence joins TRBV2 and TRBJ1-1; tentatively, D is TRBD1 (6 bases). CDR3 nucleotide sequence: TGTGCCAGCAGTATAGGGACACCTAACACTGAAGCTTTCTTT. Translating gives CASSIGTPNTEAFF.